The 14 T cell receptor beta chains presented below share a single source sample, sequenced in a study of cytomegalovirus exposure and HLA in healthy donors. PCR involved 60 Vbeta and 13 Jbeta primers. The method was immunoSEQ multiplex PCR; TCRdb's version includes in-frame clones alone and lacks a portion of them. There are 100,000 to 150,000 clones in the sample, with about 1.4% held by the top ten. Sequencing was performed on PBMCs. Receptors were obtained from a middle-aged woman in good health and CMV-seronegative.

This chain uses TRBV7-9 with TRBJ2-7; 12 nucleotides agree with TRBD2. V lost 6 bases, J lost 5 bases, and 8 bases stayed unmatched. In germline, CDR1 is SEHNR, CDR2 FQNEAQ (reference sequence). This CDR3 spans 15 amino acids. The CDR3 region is CASSDRTSGADEQYF. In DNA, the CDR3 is TGTGCCAGCAGTGACCGGACTAGCGGGGCAGACGAGCAGTACTTC.

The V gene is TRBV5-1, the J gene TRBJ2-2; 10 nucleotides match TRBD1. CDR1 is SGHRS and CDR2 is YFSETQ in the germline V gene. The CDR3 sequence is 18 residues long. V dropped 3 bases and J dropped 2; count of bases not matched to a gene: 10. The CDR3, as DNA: TGCGCCAGCAGCTGGGGGGACAGGGGTAACTACAACACCGGGGAGCTGTTTTTT. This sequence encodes CASSWGDRGNYNTGELFF.

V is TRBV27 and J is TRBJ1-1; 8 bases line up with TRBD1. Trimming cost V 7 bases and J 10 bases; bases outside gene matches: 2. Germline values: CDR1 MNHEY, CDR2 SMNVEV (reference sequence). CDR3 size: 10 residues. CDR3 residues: CASTDRGAFF. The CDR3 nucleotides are TGTGCCAGCACCGACAGGGGAGCTTTCTTT.

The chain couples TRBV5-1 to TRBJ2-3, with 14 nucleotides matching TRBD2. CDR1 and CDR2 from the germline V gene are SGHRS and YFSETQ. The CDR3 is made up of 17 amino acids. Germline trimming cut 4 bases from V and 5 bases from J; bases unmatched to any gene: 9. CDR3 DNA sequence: TGCGCCAGCAGCCTGGGACTAGCGGGGGTTCTAGGAGATACGCAGTATTTT. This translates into CASSLGLAGVLGDTQYF.

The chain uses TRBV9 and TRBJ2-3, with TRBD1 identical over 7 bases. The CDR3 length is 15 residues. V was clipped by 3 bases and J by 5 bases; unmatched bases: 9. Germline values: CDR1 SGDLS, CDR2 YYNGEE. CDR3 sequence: CASSDRQGNRDTQYF. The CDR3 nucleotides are TGTGCCAGCAGCGACCGACAGGGAAACAGAGATACGCAGTATTTT.

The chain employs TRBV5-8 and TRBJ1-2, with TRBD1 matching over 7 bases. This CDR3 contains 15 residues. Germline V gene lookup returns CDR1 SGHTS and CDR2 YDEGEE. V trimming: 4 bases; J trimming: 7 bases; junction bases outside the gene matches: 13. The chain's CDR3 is CASSGGYRGLSGYTF. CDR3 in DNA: TGTGCCAGCAGCGGGGGGTACAGGGGCTTAAGTGGCTACACCTTC.

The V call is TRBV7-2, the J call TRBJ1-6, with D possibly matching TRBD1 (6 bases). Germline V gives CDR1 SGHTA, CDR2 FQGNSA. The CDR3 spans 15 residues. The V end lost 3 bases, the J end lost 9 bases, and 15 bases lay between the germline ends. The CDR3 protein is CASSFGQGIGSPLHF. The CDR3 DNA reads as TGTGCCAGCAGCTTTGGTCAGGGGATCGGTTCACCCCTCCACTTT.

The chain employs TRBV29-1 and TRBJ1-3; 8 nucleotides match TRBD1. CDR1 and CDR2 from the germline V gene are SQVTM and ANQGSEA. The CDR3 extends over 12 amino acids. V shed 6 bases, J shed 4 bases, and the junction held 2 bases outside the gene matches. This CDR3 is CSVGQAGNTIYF. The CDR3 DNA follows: TGCAGCGTGGGACAGGCCGGAAACACCATATATTTT.

The CDR3 sequence: CASSLAQSGYTF. Here the CDR3 DNA reads TGTGCCAGCAGCTTAGCGCAGTCTGGCTACACCTTC. V is TRBV7-9 and J is TRBJ1-2, with D unclear. The CDR3 loop spans 12 amino acids. Per the germline V gene, CDR1 is SEHNR and CDR2 is FQNEAQ (reference sequence). Trimming removed 0 bases from V and 7 bases from J, with 6 bases in between.

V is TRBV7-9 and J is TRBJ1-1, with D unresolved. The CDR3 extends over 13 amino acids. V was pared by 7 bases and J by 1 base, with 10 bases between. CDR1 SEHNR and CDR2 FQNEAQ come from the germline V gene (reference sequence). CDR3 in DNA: TGTGCCAGCACCGTTACCGGGAACACTGAAGCTTTCTTT. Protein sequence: CASTVTGNTEAFF.

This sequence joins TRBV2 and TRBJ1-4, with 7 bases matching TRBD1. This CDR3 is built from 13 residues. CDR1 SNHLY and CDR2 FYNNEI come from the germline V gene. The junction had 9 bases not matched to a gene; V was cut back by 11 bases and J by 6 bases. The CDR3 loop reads CAGTRQGYEKLFF. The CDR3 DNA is TGTGCCGGCACCCGACAGGGCTATGAAAAACTGTTTTTT.

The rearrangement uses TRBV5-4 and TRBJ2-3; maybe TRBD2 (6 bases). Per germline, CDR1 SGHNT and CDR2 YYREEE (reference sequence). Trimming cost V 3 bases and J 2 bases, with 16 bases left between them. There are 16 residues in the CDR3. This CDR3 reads CASSWTAGLFTDTQYF. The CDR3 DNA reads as TGTGCCAGCAGCTGGACGGCGGGACTCTTCACAGATACGCAGTATTTT. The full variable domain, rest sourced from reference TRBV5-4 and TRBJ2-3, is ETGVTQSPTHLIKTRGQQVTLRCSSQSGHNTVSWYQQALGQGPQFIFQYYREEENGRGNFPPRFSGLQFPNYSSELNVNALELDDSALYLCASSWTAGLFTDTQYFGPGTRLTVL.

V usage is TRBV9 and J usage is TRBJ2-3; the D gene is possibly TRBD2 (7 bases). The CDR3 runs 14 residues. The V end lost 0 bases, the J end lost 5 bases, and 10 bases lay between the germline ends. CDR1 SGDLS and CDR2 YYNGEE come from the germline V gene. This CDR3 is CASSVEGGRDTQYF. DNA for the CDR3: TGTGCCAGCAGCGTAGAGGGGGGGCGAGATACGCAGTATTTT.

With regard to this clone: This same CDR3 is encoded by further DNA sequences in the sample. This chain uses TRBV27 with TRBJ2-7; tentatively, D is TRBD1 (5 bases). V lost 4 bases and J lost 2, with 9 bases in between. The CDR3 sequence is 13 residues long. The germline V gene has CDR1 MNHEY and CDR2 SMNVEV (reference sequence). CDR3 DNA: TGTGCCAGCAGTTCTACAGGTACCTACGAGCAGTACTTC. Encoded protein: CASSSTGTYEQYF.